This T cell receptor beta chain was captured in a study of T cells in Graves' hyperthyroidism and ophthalmopathy. Study observations and caveats: Expanded thyroid clonotypes (above 0.001) were mostly also found in blood.

RNA transcripts gave rise to amplified TCR beta CDR3 regions. Using the HTBI primer set, a first-round RT-PCR was run on the TCR CDR3. Each CDR3 protein is one row after TCRdb ran MiXCR on the multiplex PCR reads. This table has about 250,000 distinct CDR3 sequences, 24% appearing once. Many counts were recorded for this clonotype. Its antigen is undetermined. Germline CDR1 is KGHDR and CDR2 is SFDVKD. The CDR3 is 14 residues long. V lost 3 bases and J 8 bases, leaving 15 bases between the germline ends. What was sequenced was blood. The gene calls are TRBV24-1 and TRBJ1-2, with D hard to call. The TCR sequence derives from a woman aged 40 to 50 with Graves' ophthalmopathy. The CDR3 here is CATSDPRTGSGYTF. The CDR3 DNA reads as TGTGCCACCAGTGATCCTCGGACTGGATCCGGCTACACCTTC.